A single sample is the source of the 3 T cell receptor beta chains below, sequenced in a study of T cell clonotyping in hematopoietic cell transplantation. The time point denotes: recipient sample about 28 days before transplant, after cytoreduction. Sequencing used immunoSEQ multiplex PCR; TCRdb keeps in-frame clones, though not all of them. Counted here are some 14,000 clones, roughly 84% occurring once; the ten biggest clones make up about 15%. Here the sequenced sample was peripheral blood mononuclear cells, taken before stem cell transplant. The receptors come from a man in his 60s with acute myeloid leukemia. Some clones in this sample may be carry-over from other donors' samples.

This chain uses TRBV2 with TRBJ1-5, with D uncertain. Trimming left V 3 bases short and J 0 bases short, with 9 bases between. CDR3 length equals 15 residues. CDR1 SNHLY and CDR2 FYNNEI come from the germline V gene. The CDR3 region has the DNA TGTGCCAGCAGTGACTCCACATCTAGCAATCAGCCCCAGCATTTT. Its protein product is CASSDSTSSNQPQHF.

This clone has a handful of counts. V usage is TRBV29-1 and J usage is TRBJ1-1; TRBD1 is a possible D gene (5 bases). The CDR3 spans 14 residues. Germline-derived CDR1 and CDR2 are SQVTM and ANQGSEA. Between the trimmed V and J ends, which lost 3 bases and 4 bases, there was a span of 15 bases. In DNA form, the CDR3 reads TGCAGCGTTGAGATGGGGCTGGTGGGCACTGAAGCTTTCTTT. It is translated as CSVEMGLVGTEAFF.

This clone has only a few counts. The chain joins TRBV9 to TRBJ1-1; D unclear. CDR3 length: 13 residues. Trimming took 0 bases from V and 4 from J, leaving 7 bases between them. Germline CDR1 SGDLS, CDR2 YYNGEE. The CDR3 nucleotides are TGTGCCAGCAGCGTAGGGAGCGGCACTGAAGCTTTCTTT. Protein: CASSVGSGTEAFF.